This T cell receptor beta chain came from a study of cytomegalovirus exposure and HLA in healthy donors. Turning to this clone: The antigen is unknown.

The CDR3 covers 15 residues. Per germline, CDR1 SNHLY and CDR2 FYNNEI. After removal of 4 bases from V and 4 bases from J, the junction contained 7 bases not matched to a gene. Study-wide results and caveats: Later analysis placed DRB1 highest and HLA-C lowest in TCR association rates, which differed by HLA locus.

The PCR had 60 Vbeta and 13 Jbeta primers. Clones were sequenced by immunoSEQ multiplex PCR, and TCRdb holds only the in-frame ones, with some missing. The table includes approximately 100,000 clones, around 75% detected once. V and J are TRBV2 and TRBJ1-5; 7 positions agree with TRBD1. The receptor was isolated from a man in his fifties or sixties in good health and CMV-seronegative. Sequencing used PBMCs. The CDR3 loop is CASSADRVANQPQHF. CDR3 DNA sequence: TGTGCCAGCAGTGCCGACAGGGTGGCAAATCAGCCCCAGCATTTT.